This paragraph reports one T cell receptor (beta chain). The target antigen is unknown. These data originate in a study of T-cell memory formation after mild COVID-19. About the study: Among the donors, TCR clusters were largely specific to each donor.

V dropped 4 bases and J dropped 5; count of bases not matched to a gene: 6. The CDR3 sequence is 14 residues long. In germline, CDR1 is MNHEY, CDR2 SMNVEV (reference sequence). TCRdb independently ran MiXCR on the 5' RACE reads; one entry per CDR3 protein. Of a few hundred thousand distinct CDR3 sequences in the sample, 21% were seen once. Findings of the study overall: The main location of contracting CD4+ clones was CM and EM, and that of contracting CD8+ clones was EMRA. The authors did not confirm SARS-CoV-2 specificity of second-wave clones peaking day 37.

Sequencing was carried out using PBMCs or a T cell subset sorted from them (not recorded which). This rearrangement joins TRBV27 to TRBJ2-7, with TRBD1 matching over 9 bases. The receptor's source is an adult woman who had mild COVID-19 (a few samples of this study predate the infection). Cell type and time point are not known. This CDR3 is CASSWRTGENEQYF. The CDR3 nucleotides are TGTGCCAGCAGTTGGAGGACAGGGGAAAACGAGCAGTACTTC.